One sample yielded the 11 T cell receptor beta chains listed below, sequenced in a study of cytomegalovirus exposure and HLA in healthy donors (dated by TCRdb to about 2017). Library creation used the immunoSEQ multiplex PCR assay. For the multiplex PCR, a mixture combining 60 forward primers for TCR Vbeta segments and 13 reverse primers for TCR Jbeta segments was used. Sourced from immuneACCESS, this table was stored by TCRdb with only in-frame sequences that have V and J called. A share of the clones is absent; for the studies checked, an unresolved V gene accounts for under half, and the remainder has no known explanation. The table for this sample lists roughly 140,000 clones; about 86% of them were counted only once. The ten largest account for about 3.9% of the sample. Sequencing was done on a sample of PBMCs. The receptor set was obtained from a man aged 35 to 55 in good health and CMV-seropositive.

Only one count was recorded for this clone. This sequence joins TRBV15 and TRBJ2-1, with 9 bases aligning to TRBD2. Germline V gene lookup returns CDR1 LNHNV and CDR2 YYDKDF (reference sequence). This CDR3 is 17 amino acids long. Unmatched junction bases numbered 7, after V lost 1 base and J lost 3 bases. The CDR3 nucleotides read TGTGCCACCAGCAGAGTCTTGAATAGCGGGGGCTACAATGAGCAGTTCTTC. It yields the protein CATSRVLNSGGYNEQFF.

The chain is built from TRBV10-3 and TRBJ1-2; possible D gene TRBD1, 6 bases. Germline CDR1 and CDR2: ENHRY and SYGVKD. The CDR3 contains 14 residues. V lost 3 bases and J 4 bases, leaving 12 bases between the germline ends. The CDR3 sequence: CAISERGQGYGYTF. The CDR3 nucleotides read TGTGCCATCAGTGAAAGGGGACAAGGCTATGGCTACACCTTC.

The CDR3 region has the DNA TGTGCCAGCAGTCCGTTAGCGGGAGGGCCCGGGGCCTACGAGCAGTACTTC. This sequence encodes CASSPLAGGPGAYEQYF. The chain uses TRBV27 and TRBJ2-7; 11 nucleotides align to TRBD2. The germline CDR1 and CDR2 sequences are MNHEY and SMNVEV (reference sequence). The CDR3 length is 17 residues. J lost 2 bases, V lost 5 bases, and 11 bases had no gene match.

The V call is TRBV30, the J call TRBJ2-5; 9 positions agree with TRBD1. Looked up from germline, CDR1 is GTSNPN and CDR2 is SVGIG (reference sequence). The CDR3 loop spans 15 amino acids. V trimming: 8 bases; J trimming: 1 base; junction bases outside the gene matches: 11. DNA of the CDR3: TGTGCCCGATCAACAGGGGGCCCAATCCAAGAGACCCAGTACTTC. Amino acid sequence: CARSTGGPIQETQYF.

V and J are TRBV27 and TRBJ1-5; TRBD1 aligns across 9 bases. The J segment lost 2 bases and the V segment lost 5 bases, leaving 4 bases of the junction unmatched. In germline, CDR1 is MNHEY, CDR2 SMNVEV (reference sequence). The CDR3 is 15 residues long. Here the CDR3 DNA reads TGTGCCAGCAGTGGGACAGGGTTGGGCAATCAGCCCCAGCATTTT. The encoded protein is CASSGTGLGNQPQHF.

CDR3 bases: TGTGCCAGCAGCTGGACAGGGGCGACTAAAGGCTACACCTTC. Amino acids: CASSWTGATKGYTF. The V gene is TRBV7-9, the J gene TRBJ1-2, with 9 bases lining up with TRBD1. The J segment lost 8 bases and the V segment lost 4 bases, leaving 8 bases of the junction unmatched. Germline loops: CDR1 SEHNR, CDR2 FQNEAQ (reference sequence). The CDR3 spans 14 residues.

The genes are TRBV18 and TRBJ2-2; 9 bases match TRBD1. The CDR3 consists of 15 residues. Germline V lookup: CDR1 KGHSH, CDR2 LQKENI. With 5 bases clipped from V and 4 bases from J, the junction kept 5 bases outside the gene matches. CDR3 protein: CASSSGQGSTGELFF. The CDR3 DNA follows: TGTGCCAGCTCATCAGGACAGGGGTCCACCGGGGAGCTGTTTTTT. Full variable domain (rest looked up from reference TRBV18 and TRBJ2-2): NAGVMQNPRHLVRRRGQEARLRCSPMKGHSHVYWYRQLPEEGLKFMVYLQKENIIDESGMPKERFSAEFPKEGPSILRIQQVVRGDSAAYFCASSSGQGSTGELFFGEGSRLTVL.

This chain joins TRBV5-1 and TRBJ2-7; D is ambiguous. Between the trimmed V and J ends, which lost 4 bases and 2 bases, there was a span of 10 bases. The CDR3 has 13 amino acids. Germline CDR1 is SGHRS and CDR2 is YFSETQ. The CDR3 coding sequence is TGCGCCAGCAGCCTGAGGTACACCTACGAGCAGTACTTC. Protein product: CASSLRYTYEQYF.

The V and J genes are TRBV4-1 and TRBJ2-3; 8 nucleotides agree with TRBD2. Germline V gene lookup returns CDR1 MGHRA and CDR2 YSYEKL. The CDR3 is 15 residues long. The V gene end was trimmed by 4 bases and the J gene end by 7 bases; junction bases not matched to a gene: 10. The CDR3 DNA sequence: TGCGCCAGCAGCCCAAACCGGGAGGGCCGACATACGCAGTATTTT. Encoded protein: CASSPNREGRHTQYF.

The genes are TRBV27 and TRBJ2-6; D is possibly TRBD1 (6 bases). This CDR3 contains 17 residues. V gave up 5 bases and J gave up 2 bases, with 16 bases separating them. Germline CDR1 MNHEY, CDR2 SMNVEV (reference sequence). CDR3 protein: CASSPPPYRAGANVLTF. In DNA form, the CDR3 reads TGTGCCAGCAGTCCACCACCTTACAGGGCTGGGGCCAACGTCCTGACTTTC.

V and J are TRBV28 and TRBJ2-1, with D possibly TRBD2 on 5 matching bases. The germline V and J ends were trimmed by 5 bases and 2 bases, with 19 bases remaining between them. This CDR3 has 17 residues. CDR1 and CDR2 (germline): MDHEN, SYDVKM. The CDR3 nucleotides are TGTGCCAGCAGTATTTATTCCGGGGTTTGGGCCTACAATGAGCAGTTCTTC. It translates to CASSIYSGVWAYNEQFF.